The 24 T cell receptor beta chains below were found in one sample sequenced in a study of T cell clonality in common variable immunodeficiency. Sequenced by immunoSEQ multiplex PCR; TCRdb stores in-frame clones only, minus some. Altogether about 52,000 clones were found in the sample, and no singletons occur. Specimen: peripheral blood mononuclear cells. Receptors originate from a person between 18 and 69 years old in good health.

This clone was seen ten or more times. The read terminates 3 residues before the CDR3 end, so the remaining end is supplied by the germline J gene. This chain joins TRBV14 and TRBJ2-3, with TRBD1 matching 7 bases. Germline loops: CDR1 SGHDN, CDR2 FVKESK. The CDR3 has 17 residues. V dropped 1 base and J dropped 0; count of bases not matched to a gene: 7. The CDR3 region is CASSQGFNRGSTDTQYF. The part of the CDR3 DNA that was read is TGTGCCAGCAGCCAAGGGTTTAACAGGGGTAGCACAGATACG. Full variable domain (remainder filled in from reference TRBV14 and TRBJ2-3): EAGVTQFPSHSVIEKGQTVTLRCDPISGHDNLYWYRRVMGKEIKFLLHFVKESKQDESGMPNNRFLAERTGGTYSTLKVQPAELEDSGVYFCASSQGFNRGSTDTQYFGPGTRLTVL.

This clone has a count of ten or more. Read data end 3 residues before the CDR3 end; the end is taken from the germline J gene. The chain couples TRBV14 to TRBJ2-1; TRBD2 agrees at 7 bases. This CDR3 comprises 16 residues. Trimming at V came to 4 bases and at J to 4 bases, leaving 10 bases not matched to a gene. Germline loops: CDR1 SGHDN, CDR2 FVKESK. This CDR3 is CASSRGSGGGYNEQFF. The CDR3 DNA, read in part, is TGTGCCAGCAGCCGGGGTAGTGGGGGGGGATACAATGAG.

There are many counts of this clone. The read ends 3 residues shy of where the CDR3 ends; the end is completed using the germline J gene. The chain uses TRBV7-9 and TRBJ2-7, with D hard to call. With 5 bases removed from V and 4 bases from J, the gap between germline ends came to 12 bases. The CDR3 is 13 residues long. Germline loops: CDR1 SEHNR, CDR2 FQNEAQ (reference sequence). The part of the CDR3 DNA that was read is TGTGCCAGCAGCCACCCCCAGGAGTACGAG. The encoded protein is CASSHPQEYE. The full-length CDR3 reads as CASSHPQEYEQYF. Full variable domain (remainder filled in from reference TRBV7-9 and TRBJ2-7): DTGVSQNPRHKITKRGQNVTFRCDPISEHNRLYWYRQTLGQGPEFLTYFQNEAQLEKSRLLSDRFSAERPKGSFSTLEIQRTEQGDSAMYLCASSHPQEYEQYFGPGTRLTVT.

A remark on this clone: The CDR3 end falls 3 residues outside the read, so it is completed with the germline J gene. The chain couples TRBV30 to TRBJ2-7; possible D gene TRBD1, 6 bases. Looked up from germline, CDR1 is GTSNPN and CDR2 is SVGIG (reference sequence). The CDR3 is made up of 13 amino acids. V was cut by 0 bases and J by 2 bases, with 8 bases left in between. The CDR3 bases that were read are TGTGCCTGGAGTGTCAGGGGAACCTACGAG. This gives the protein CAWSVRGTYE. The full CDR3 protein reads CAWSVRGTYEQYF.

This clone was found many times. The read ends 3 residues shy of where the CDR3 ends; the end is completed using the germline J gene. The V call is TRBV5-1, the J call TRBJ2-5; the D gene is possibly TRBD2 (6 bases). The germline CDR1 and CDR2 sequences are SGHRS and YFSETQ. The CDR3 sequence is 14 residues long. V was cut by 1 base and J by 3 bases, with 10 bases left in between. This CDR3 reads CASSLQLAEETQYF. The CDR3 bases that were read are TGCGCCAGCAGCTTGCAACTAGCTGAAGAGACC.

At least ten counts were recorded for this clone. The sequenced fragment ends 3 residues before the CDR3 boundary, so the rest is inferred from the germline J gene. The genes are TRBV5-6 and TRBJ1-1, with 8 bases aligning to TRBD1. V lost 4 bases and J lost 4; bases outside the gene matches: 9. CDR1 and CDR2 (germline): SGHDT, YYEEEE. The CDR3 sequence is 15 residues long. The CDR3 loop is CASSRTTGGGTEAFF. The CDR3 bases that were read are TGTGCCAGCAGCCGAACCACAGGGGGAGGCACTGAA.

This clone was detected ten times or more. Read coverage stops 3 residues before the CDR3 terminus; the germline J gene supplies the remainder. The chain carries TRBV7-3 and TRBJ2-5; weak D call: TRBD2 (5 bases). V was clipped by 4 bases and J by 2 bases, with 14 bases between them. The germline V gene has CDR1 SGHTA and CDR2 FQGTGA. This CDR3 comprises 15 residues. The CDR3 loop reads CASSSQPRGQETQYF. Incomplete CDR3 DNA: TGTGCCAGCAGCTCGCAACCCCGGGGACAAGAGACC.

This clone was recorded at least ten times. The read is 3 residues too short to cover the CDR3 end, so that end is filled in from the germline J gene. V usage is TRBV2 and J usage is TRBJ2-1, with D perhaps matching TRBD1 (6 bases). The CDR3 has 14 amino acids. Germline loops: CDR1 SNHLY, CDR2 FYNNEI. Trimming stripped 8 bases from V and 7 bases from J, with 18 bases between. The CDR3 loop is CASARRVRGNEQFF. The CDR3 DNA, read in part, is TGTGCCAGCGCGAGAAGGGTCAGGGGTAATGAG.

This clone was seen a handful of times. Read data end 3 residues before the CDR3 end; the end is taken from the germline J gene. The rearrangement joins TRBV7-3 to TRBJ2-1; 13 bases align to TRBD2. The germline V gene encodes CDR1 SGHTA and CDR2 FQGTGA. This CDR3 comprises 15 residues. With V trimmed by 2 bases and J by 9 bases, 4 bases remained unmatched. CDR3 bases read: TGTGCCAGCAGCTTAGAACTAGCGGGGGGGGGTGAG. Translation gives CASSLELAGGGE. The whole CDR3 protein is CASSLELAGGGEQFF.

Many counts were recorded for this clone. The sequence runs out 3 residues before the end of the CDR3; the remainder is reconstructed from the germline J gene. The J gene is TRBJ2-3, the V gene TRBV2; TRBD1 might be the D (5 bases). The CDR3 contains 13 residues. Germline V lookup: CDR1 SNHLY, CDR2 FYNNEI. Trimming left V 9 bases short and J 0 bases short, with 10 bases between. This CDR3 is CASRQTSTDTQYF. CDR3 bases read: TGTGCCAGTAGACAGACTAGCACAGATACG.

This clone was seen repeatedly, ten times or more. The CDR3 goes on 3 residues after the read ends, and that part is filled in from the germline J gene. The chain joins TRBV30 to TRBJ2-2, with D perhaps matching TRBD1 (5 bases). The CDR3 loop spans 13 amino acids. Trimming pared 4 bases from V and 8 bases from J, leaving 14 bases between. Germline V gene sequence: CDR1 GTSNPN, CDR2 SVGIG (reference sequence). The part of the CDR3 DNA that was read is TGTGCCTGGAACCGACAGCATGAAGGGGAG. The encoded protein is CAWNRQHEGE. The CDR3, in full, reads CAWNRQHEGELFF.

This clone was seen only a few times. The read stops 3 residues short of the end of the CDR3; the missing end is completed from the germline J gene. V usage is TRBV7-9 and J usage is TRBJ2-7, with 8 positions matching TRBD1. The J segment lost 1 base and the V segment lost 10 bases, leaving 9 bases of the junction unmatched. Germline assignment: CDR1 SEHNR and CDR2 FQNEAQ (reference sequence). The length of the CDR3 is 14 residues. The CDR3 here is CATDGQGGSYEQYF. The sequenced CDR3 bases are TGTGCCACCGACGGACAGGGCGGATCCTACGAG.

This clone was picked up many times. Coverage ceases 3 residues before the CDR3 finishes, and the germline J gene fills in the end. V is TRBV30 and J is TRBJ1-4; D possibly corresponds to TRBD1 (6 bases). Germline CDR1 reads GTSNPN; CDR2 reads SVGIG (reference sequence). This CDR3 region has 16 residues. V was cut by 5 bases and J by 0 bases, with 16 bases left in between. The sequenced part of the CDR3 DNA is TGTGCCTGGGACCCGACAGGAGTTGCAACTAATGAAAAA. It is translated as CAWDPTGVATNEK. The full-length CDR3 reads as CAWDPTGVATNEKLFF.

The table lists this clone with many counts. The covered CDR3 bases are TGTGCCAGCAGCTTAGTACTAGCGGCGTACAATGAG. It yields the protein CASSLVLAAYNE. The whole CDR3 protein is CASSLVLAAYNEQFF. The chain links TRBV13 to TRBJ2-1; 8 bases align to TRBD2. The CDR3 extends 3 residues past the end of the read, so its final part is completed from the germline J gene. V lost 1 base, J lost 4 bases, and 3 bases stayed unmatched. The CDR3 spans 15 residues. Germline CDR1 PRHDT, CDR2 FYEKMQ (reference sequence). Full variable domain (remainder filled in from reference TRBV13 and TRBJ2-1): AAGVIQSPRHLIKEKRETATLKCYPIPRHDTVYWYQQGPGQDPQFLISFYEKMQSDKGSIPDRFSAQQFSDYHSELNMSSLELGDSALYFCASSLVLAAYNEQFFGPGTRLTVL.

This clone came up many times. The CDR3 reads CATHPQRTYTDTQYF. The CDR3 DNA, read in part, is TGTGCCACCCATCCACAGAGAACCTACACAGATACG. This rearrangement joins TRBV7-8 to TRBJ2-3; D gene unclear. The read ends 3 residues shy of where the CDR3 ends; the end is completed using the germline J gene. Germline assignment: CDR1 SGHVS and CDR2 FQNEAQ. The V end was cut by 10 bases, the J end by 2 bases, with 19 bases between. This CDR3 is built from 15 residues.

This clone showed up many times. The observed sequence ends 3 residues before the CDR3 terminus, with the missing tail filled in from the germline J gene. This chain links TRBV5-1 with TRBJ2-7, with D tentatively TRBD2 (5 bases). Germline CDR1 reads SGHRS; CDR2 reads YFSETQ. The CDR3 loop spans 15 amino acids. Trimming shortened V by 0 bases and J by 0 bases, and 10 bases separated the two germline ends. The part of the CDR3 DNA that was read is TGCGCCAGCAGCTTGGAGCCTAGCAGCTCCTACGAG. Translating it yields CASSLEPSSSYE. The CDR3 reads in full as CASSLEPSSSYEQYF.

Only a few counts were recorded for this clone. The read halts 3 residues ahead of the CDR3 end, with the missing end drawn from the germline J gene. The genes are TRBV29-1 and TRBJ1-2; D gene uncertain. CDR1 and CDR2 (germline): SQVTM, ANQGSEA. Trimming removed 0 bases from V and 5 bases from J, with 16 bases in between. This CDR3 spans 15 amino acids. CDR3 loop: CSVEDHEGLFYGYTF. The sequenced part of the CDR3 DNA is TGCAGCGTTGAAGATCATGAAGGACTTTTTTATGGC.

This clone was picked up many times. The CDR3 extends 3 residues past the end of the read, so its final part is completed from the germline J gene. This chain joins TRBV20-1 and TRBJ2-3; D gene unclear. Per the germline V gene, CDR1 is DFQATT and CDR2 is SNEGSKA (reference sequence). The V end lost 3 bases, the J end lost 1 base, and 14 bases lay between the germline ends. This CDR3 is 15 amino acids long. CDR3 DNA (partial): TGCAGTGCTAGGAAGTCAGGCTCGGGCACAGATACG. Its protein is CSARKSGSGTDT. The whole CDR3 is CSARKSGSGTDTQYF.

Concerning this clone: Coverage ceases 3 residues before the CDR3 finishes, and the germline J gene fills in the end. The chain has TRBV19 and TRBJ1-5, with 9 bases aligning to TRBD1. Trimming at V came to 8 bases and at J to 5 bases, leaving 7 bases not matched to a gene. The CDR3 spans 14 residues. Per germline, CDR1 LNHDA and CDR2 SQIVND (reference sequence). The CDR3 protein is CASRLDRGDQPQHF. The sequenced CDR3 bases are TGTGCCAGTCGGCTGGACAGGGGCGATCAGCCC.

This clone showed up many times. CDR3 DNA, as far as it was read: TGTGCCTGGAGTGTACCTTGGCGGACCTACGAG. Translation gives CAWSVPWRTYE. The CDR3 as a whole reads CAWSVPWRTYEQYF. This chain links TRBV30 with TRBJ2-7; D call uncertain. The read terminates 3 residues before the CDR3 end, so the remaining end is supplied by the germline J gene. Per germline, CDR1 GTSNPN and CDR2 SVGIG (reference sequence). The CDR3 sequence is 14 residues long. The V gene lost 0 bases and the J gene lost 2 bases, with 11 bases spanning the gap.

On this clone itself: The CDR3 end falls 3 residues outside the read, so it is completed with the germline J gene. The J gene is TRBJ1-5, the V gene TRBV5-1; unclear D gene. The CDR3 has 15 amino acids. Trimming took off 1 base at V and 8 bases at J, with 16 bases between the two ends. CDR1 is SGHRS, CDR2 YFSETQ, per germline. The CDR3 loop reads CASSLRPATGEPQHF. CDR3 bases read: TGCGCCAGCAGCTTGCGCCCGGCTACGGGTGAGCCC. Drawing the rest from reference TRBV5-1 and TRBJ1-5, the complete variable domain is KAGVTQTPRYLIKTRGQQVTLSCSPISGHRSVSWYQQTPGQGLQFLFEYFSETQRNKGNFPGRFSGRQFSNSRSEMNVSTLELGDSALYLCASSLRPATGEPQHFGDGTRLSIL.

As regards this clone: The observed sequence ends 3 residues before the CDR3 terminus, with the missing tail filled in from the germline J gene. J is TRBJ1-6 and V is TRBV5-1; D is perhaps TRBD1 (5 bases). The ends were cut back, 1 base at V and 7 bases at J, with 12 bases in the middle. The CDR3 extends over 15 amino acids. CDR1 is SGHRS, CDR2 YFSETQ, per germline. CDR3 protein: CASSLNGQGNSPLHF. Incomplete CDR3 DNA: TGCGCCAGCAGCTTGAACGGCCAGGGAAATTCACCC.

This clone has more than one count but fewer than ten. The read ends 3 residues before the CDR3 terminus; that terminus is restored from the germline J gene. The chain has TRBV18 and TRBJ2-2; D gene uncertain. This CDR3 is 15 amino acids long. Germline CDR1 is KGHSH and CDR2 is LQKENI. The sequenced CDR3 bases are TGTGCCAGCTCACCAGTGCCCCCTACTAATGAAAAG. It specifies CASSPVPPTNEK. The CDR3 in its entirety is CASSPVPPTNEKLFF.

This clone was counted at least ten times. The read comes to an end 3 residues before the CDR3 does, leaving the germline J gene to fill in the end. The chain has TRBV19 and TRBJ2-7; 11 nucleotides line up with TRBD1. CDR1 is LNHDA, CDR2 SQIVND, per germline (reference sequence). The V and J ends lost 9 bases and 5 bases, in that order; junction bases with no gene match: 9. There are 14 residues in the CDR3. Partial CDR3 DNA: TGTGCCAGCAGAACCGGGACAGGGGGTCACGAG. Its protein is CASRTGTGGHE. The whole CDR3 protein reads CASRTGTGGHEQYF.